Below are 4 T cell receptor beta chains sequenced from a single sample in a study of T cell responses to AZD1222 COVID-19 vaccine. Method: immunoSEQ multiplex PCR; TCRdb's copy keeps in-frame clones and lacks some. Here the sample spans about 74,000 clones, approximately 90% being singletons. Sequenced material: peripheral blood, taken 28 days after the second AZD1222 dose. Source of these receptors: an adult who received the AZD1222 COVID-19 vaccine.

The J gene is TRBJ2-3, the V gene TRBV9, with 16 bases fitting TRBD2. Germline V gene sequence: CDR1 SGDLS, CDR2 YYNGEE. The CDR3 runs to 15 residues. Trimming removed 2 bases from V and 6 bases from J; junction bases left unmatched: 0. CDR3 protein: CASSVGLAGGDTQYF. Here the CDR3 DNA reads TGTGCCAGCAGCGTGGGACTAGCGGGAGGGGATACGCAGTATTTT.

The chain carries TRBV18 and TRBJ2-7; TRBD1 matches at 9 bases. The junction had 8 bases not matched to a gene; V was cut back by 6 bases and J by 5 bases. Per germline, CDR1 KGHSH and CDR2 LQKENI. The CDR3 contains 14 residues. CDR3 nucleotide sequence: TGTGCCAGCTCCCTCGGGGACAGGGTAAACGAGCAGTACTTC. Its translation is CASSLGDRVNEQYF.

This clone was counted a few times. V is TRBV12-5 and J is TRBJ2-7; D is possibly TRBD1 or TRBD2 (5 bases each). Germline lookup yields CDR1 LGHNT and CDR2 FRNRAP. V was trimmed by 7 bases and J by 2 bases, leaving 12 bases between them. The CDR3 has 13 amino acids. CDR3 sequence: CASAKGPAYEQYF. CDR3 DNA: TGTGCTAGTGCTAAGGGACCGGCCTACGAGCAGTACTTC.

In the case of this clone: The sample holds other DNA sequences that translate to the same CDR3. V usage is TRBV18 and J usage is TRBJ1-1; 10 bases agree with TRBD1. Germline CDR1 reads KGHSH; CDR2 reads LQKENI. Trimming cost V 0 bases and J 2 bases; bases outside gene matches: 3. The CDR3 extends over 16 amino acids. CDR3 sequence: CASSPPGTGANTEAFF. The CDR3 DNA reads TGTGCCAGCTCACCACCGGGGACAGGGGCTAACACTGAAGCTTTCTTT.